A selection of T cell receptor beta chains follows, all from one sample in a study of human T cells and chemical hapten exposure. TCRdb ran MiXCR on the RACE reads and lists one entry per CDR3 protein. The repertoire has 85,000 to 130,000 distinct CDR3 sequences, roughly 12% of them found once; the top ten carry roughly 1.6%. The material was whole blood, obtained in connection with sensitization to the hapten diphenylcyclopropenone (DPC). The receptor set was obtained from a woman between 50 and 59 years old with alopecia areata. Some clones in this sample may be carry-over from other donors' samples. Both conserved end residues are part of each CDR3. The D gene is left open where the match is weak. Clone sizes are given selectively: once, few, many, or a class where the clone is expanded.

V gene: TRBV3-1
clone size: once
J gene: TRBJ2-1
D gene: .
CDR3 DNA: TGTGCCAGCAGCCGTAACAACAATGAGCAGTTCTTC
CDR3 protein: CASSRNNNEQFF

V gene: TRBV28
clone size: many
J gene: TRBJ1-4
D gene: .
CDR3 DNA: TGTGCCAGCAGCCGAGGTTCTGAAAAACTGTTTTTT
CDR3 protein: CASSRGSEKLFF

V gene: TRBV11-2
clone size: few
J gene: TRBJ1-1
D gene: .
CDR3 DNA: TGTGCCAGCAGCCCCGCGGCTGCCAGGGAGGGTCGCTCGGCTTTCTTT
CDR3 protein: CASSPAAAREGRSAFF

V gene: TRBV2
clone size: few
J gene: TRBJ1-1
D gene: .
CDR3 DNA: TGTGCCAGCAGTCGAGTAGAGAACACTGAAGCTTTCTTT
CDR3 protein: CASSRVENTEAFF

V gene: TRBV5-1
clone size: few
J gene: TRBJ1-1
D gene: .
CDR3 DNA: TGCGCCAGCAGCTTGGATTGGGGGACCACTGAAGCTTTCTTT
CDR3 protein: CASSLDWGTTEAFF

V gene: TRBV4-1
clone size: .
J gene: TRBJ2-4
D gene: .
CDR3 DNA: TGCGCCAGCAGCCAAGGAGATAGGGGAAACATTCAGTACTTC
CDR3 protein: CASSQGDRGNIQYF

V gene: TRBV2
clone size: many
J gene: TRBJ2-1
D gene: .
CDR3 DNA: TGTGCCAGCAGCAGACAGATGAACTACAATGAGCAGTTCTTC
CDR3 protein: CASSRQMNYNEQFF

V gene: TRBV4-1
clone size: .
J gene: TRBJ2-7
D gene: TRBD1
CDR3 DNA: TGCGCCAGCAGCCAAGGCCCGGGACAGAGTTACGAGCAGTACTTC
CDR3 protein: CASSQGPGQSYEQYF

V gene: TRBV6-5
clone size: .
J gene: TRBJ1-6
D gene: TRBD1
CDR3 DNA: TGTGCCAGCAGTTACTCAAGGACAGGGGACTCACCCCTCCACTTT
CDR3 protein: CASSYSRTGDSPLHF

V gene: TRBV18
clone size: .
J gene: TRBJ1-2
D gene: .
CDR3 DNA: TGTGCCAGCTCACCACCGGGCGGTTCTCATGGCTACACCTTC
CDR3 protein: CASSPPGGSHGYTF

V gene: TRBV6-2/TRBV6-3
clone size: many
J gene: TRBJ2-7
D gene: .
CDR3 DNA: TGTGCCAGCAGGGGGTACTCCTACGAGCAGTACTTC
CDR3 protein: CASRGYSYEQYF

V gene: TRBV18
clone size: few
J gene: TRBJ1-4
D gene: .
CDR3 DNA: TGTGCCAGCTCGGGACGCTTCGCTGAAAAACTGTTTTTT
CDR3 protein: CASSGRFAEKLFF